The next 9 T cell receptor beta chains were all read from a single sample in a study of OX40 agonist ivuxolimab in advanced cancers. Using immunoSEQ multiplex PCR, the repertoire was profiled, and TCRdb retains in-frame clones only, with some absent. The sample records 30,000 to 40,000 clones, nearly 85% being singletons. The sequencing used CD4+ or CD8+ T cells sorted from blood, collected in a trial of the OX40 agonist ivuxolimab. Source of these receptors: an adult with an advanced solid tumor such as melanoma, head and neck, liver or kidney cancer.

This clone appeared a few times. J is TRBJ2-2 and V is TRBV6-6; 8 positions match TRBD1. This CDR3 has 13 amino acids. V lost 8 bases to trimming and J lost 5 bases; unmatched junction nucleotides: 4. Germline V lookup: CDR1 MNHNY, CDR2 SVGAGI (reference sequence). This chain's CDR3 is CASSQGVTGELFF. Written as DNA, the CDR3 is TGTGCCAGCTCACAGGGGGTTACCGGGGAGCTGTTTTTT.

The rearrangement uses TRBV19 and TRBJ1-1; TRBD1 might be the D (5 bases). Germline CDR1 reads LNHDA; CDR2 reads SQIVND (reference sequence). The ends were cut back, 3 bases at V and 2 bases at J, with 10 bases in the middle. This CDR3 has 14 residues. The CDR3 nucleotides read TGTGCCAGTAGTATGGTGCGGGGCAACACTGAAGCTTTCTTT. It translates to CASSMVRGNTEAFF. The whole variable domain, remainder taken from reference TRBV19 and TRBJ1-1, is DGGITQSPKYLFRKEGQNVTLSCEQNLNHDAMYWYRQDPGQGLRLIYYSQIVNDFQKGDIAEGYSVSREKKESFPLTVTSAQKNPTAFYLCASSMVRGNTEAFFGQGTRLTVV.

The chain recombines TRBV7-2 with TRBJ2-5; 7 bases are shared with TRBD2. Germline V gene lookup returns CDR1 SGHTA and CDR2 FQGNSA. The V segment lost 0 bases and the J segment 2 bases; nucleotides outside the gene matches: 3. The CDR3 is 15 amino acids. CDR3 coding DNA: TGTGCCAGCAGCTTAGCGGGAGGGGTACAAGAGACCCAGTACTTC. Its protein product is CASSLAGGVQETQYF.

The V gene is TRBV7-8, the J gene TRBJ2-7; 8 bases map to TRBD1. CDR1 SGHVS and CDR2 FQNEAQ come from the germline V gene. The CDR3 has 16 amino acids. Germline trimming cut 1 base from V and 0 bases from J; bases unmatched to any gene: 5. The chain's CDR3 is CASSLGTGPLSYEQYF. The CDR3 nucleotides read TGTGCCAGCAGCTTAGGGACAGGGCCCCTCTCCTACGAGCAGTACTTC.

This rearrangement joins TRBV18 to TRBJ2-1; the D is unclear. This CDR3 is 11 amino acids long. Trimming pared 2 bases from V and 8 bases from J, leaving 4 bases between. The germline CDR1 and CDR2 sequences are KGHSH and LQKENI. CDR3 nucleotides: TGTGCCAGCTCACCAAGGGATGAGCAGTTCTTC. Its translation: CASSPRDEQFF.

The chain employs TRBV7-3 and TRBJ2-7; D not certain. There are 15 residues in the CDR3. V was shortened by 2 bases and J by 3 bases, with 14 bases between the two germline ends. The germline gives CDR1 SGHTA, CDR2 FQGTGA. The CDR3 nucleotides are TGTGCCAGCAGCTTAGAGTCTGGGCTCCTCTACGAGCAGTACTTC. This encodes CASSLESGLLYEQYF.

The chain has TRBV27 and TRBJ2-7; 8 bases fit TRBD2. This CDR3 contains 15 residues. V gave up 3 bases and J gave up 3 bases; unmatched junction bases: 7. Germline V gene data show CDR1 as MNHEY and CDR2 as SMNVEV (reference sequence). The CDR3: CASSLNAGGSYEQYF. The CDR3 nucleotides are TGTGCCAGCAGTTTGAATGCGGGGGGTAGCTACGAGCAGTACTTC.

The chain couples TRBV27 to TRBJ1-2; 7 positions agree with TRBD1. The CDR3 contains 13 residues. The ends lost 6 bases at V and 8 bases at J; junction bases unmatched: 9. Germline loops: CDR1 MNHEY, CDR2 SMNVEV (reference sequence). CDR3 in amino acids: CASSPGQVLGYTF. CDR3 in DNA: TGTGCCAGCAGCCCCGGACAGGTCCTAGGCTACACCTTC.

V gene TRBV28 combines with J gene TRBJ2-1; D is perhaps TRBD1 or TRBD2 (5 bases each). The CDR3 has 16 residues. Germline CDR1 is MDHEN and CDR2 is SYDVKM. The V and J ends lost 1 base and 8 bases respectively, with 18 bases between them. CDR3 sequence (DNA): TGTGCCAGCAGTTTATCACCGGGACGTTTCGGGGATGAGCAGTTCTTC. Its translation: CASSLSPGRFGDEQFF.